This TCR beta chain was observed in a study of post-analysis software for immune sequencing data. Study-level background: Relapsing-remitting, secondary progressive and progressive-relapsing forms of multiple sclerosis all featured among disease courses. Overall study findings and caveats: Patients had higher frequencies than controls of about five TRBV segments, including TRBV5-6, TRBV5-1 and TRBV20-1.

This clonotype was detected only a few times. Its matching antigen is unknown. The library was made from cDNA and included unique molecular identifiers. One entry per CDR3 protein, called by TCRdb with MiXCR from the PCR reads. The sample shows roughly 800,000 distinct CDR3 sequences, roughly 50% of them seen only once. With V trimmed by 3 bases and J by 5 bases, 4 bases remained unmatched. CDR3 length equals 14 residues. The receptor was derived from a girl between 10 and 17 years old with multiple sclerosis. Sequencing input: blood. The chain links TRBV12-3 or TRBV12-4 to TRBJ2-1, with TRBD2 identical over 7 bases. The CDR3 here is CASSLREGHNEQFF. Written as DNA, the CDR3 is TGTGCCAGCAGTTTGAGGGAGGGCCACAATGAGCAGTTCTTC.